This T cell receptor (beta chain) was documented in a study of blood T cell repertoires in COVID-19. TCRdb's table, derived via immunoSEQ multiplex PCR, lists solely in-frame clones and lacks some. This table has 150,000 to 200,000 clones, approximately 90% appearing once. The J segment lost 7 bases and the V segment lost 4 bases, leaving 6 bases of the junction unmatched. Per germline, CDR1 SGHNT and CDR2 YYREEE (reference sequence). This CDR3 comprises 13 residues. The clonotype originates from a man aged 55 to 69 with active or convalescent COVID-19. Sequencing was carried out using peripheral blood. This chain uses TRBV5-4 with TRBJ1-2; 8 nucleotides agree with TRBD1. In nucleotides, the CDR3 is TGTGCCAGCAGCCAGACAGGGGATCGTGGCTACACCTTC. Encoded protein: CASSQTGDRGYTF.